This entry is about one T cell receptor beta chain. Its antigen is still unknown. Sequence at one end of the junction differs from germline and may be a read error. This sample was taken from a study of blood T cells in healthy people across ages (dated by TCRdb to 2014 to 2015). Study-level background: In model experiments, template switching captured roughly one uniquely barcoded TCR beta cDNA molecule for every two T cells. To avoid experimental bias, donors of different ages were randomly spread across the sequencing lanes. The donors were divided into four age groups: young (average around 16 years), middle-aged (about 40), aged (under 70) and long-lived (nearly 85). Using the same blood draw, the study looked at two additional independent replicas of 1 million unique cDNA reads for two donors, one aged 18 to 30 and the other aged 80 or older. To track age-related changes in TCR beta repertoire diversity, the study relied on deep sequencing normalized with unique cDNA molecular identifiers.

The receptor library was made with 5' RACE. The data were produced on an Illumina HiSeq 2500. A second roughly 6 to 12 cycle PCR used a sample-barcoded 5' primer and a J-beta primer mix. Each TCR beta cDNA molecule received a unique molecular identifier from a template-switch 5' adaptor carrying 12 random nucleotides. At least 3 million CDR3-containing paired-end reads were obtained from each sample. The Mint cDNA synthesis kit, primed by a TRBC-specific oligonucleotide, was used to synthesize first-strand cDNA from all RNA. Following uracil-DNA glycosylase treatment, a first 18-cycle PCR with universal primers M1SS and BC2_uni_R was performed on all cDNA. As for how the authors treated the data: For normalization, 1 million high-quality reads, each with a distinct molecular identifier, were randomly selected from each sample. Reads with shared molecular identifiers were discarded instead of being binned into consensus sequences. MiTCR, run with a Q25 quality threshold and the strictest error-elimination algorithm, handled CDR3 identification, clonotype clustering and error correction. A nonparametric unseen species model with Euler transformation was used to estimate a lower bound on total TCR beta diversity. TCRdb cleaned the public reads at Q25 with fastp, built clones with MiXCR and kept in-frame beta chains. Each record represents a unique CDR3 protein, reported with the most common genes and DNA among its rows. These V and J calls are TCRdb output, not the study's own analysis. This sample lists about 1.1 million distinct CDR3 sequences; around two fifths were detected once. The top ten clonotypes cover approximately 14% of the sample.

Donors were 39 systemically healthy Caucasian individuals from Russia aged roughly 6 to 90 years. Each donor gave ten milliliters of peripheral blood, drawn into EDTA-treated Vacutainer tubes. Ficoll-Paque density-gradient centrifugation was used to isolate PBMCs, with at least 6 million obtained per sample. Trizol reagent was used to extract total RNA from the PBMCs, yielding at least 6 micrograms per sample. For every donor, flow cytometry on a PBMC aliquot measured the percentage of naive CD45RAhigh/CD27high T cells. Broader findings and caveats from the paper: The percentage of naive T cells measured by flow cytometry correlated strongly with observed TCR beta diversity. Compared with the aged group, the long-lived group had more naive CD4+ T cells, fewer expanded clones and increased TCR diversity, a pattern suggesting age selection. Since profiling was done on bulk unsorted PBMCs, naive and antigen-experienced compartments could not be conclusively compared. Because donor CMV infection status was unknown, age-related changes in expanded clonotypes were potentially confounded. Observed TCR beta diversity per million T cells fell roughly linearly with age, and a significant reduction was already apparent by age approximately 41. Estimates of total diversity based on one million sequenced T cells were considered lower bounds and underestimates.

The CDR3, from cysteine to phenylalanine, totals 16 residues. Only the CDR3 portion is preserved as DNA: 48 bases, with reading frame beginning at the first base. Per the germline V gene, LGHNA is the CDR1 and YSLEER is the CDR2. The sequencing sample was made of blood. The receptor comes from a young man in good health. The chain joins TRBV4-3 to TRBJ1-1; 7 bases in between match TRBD1. The nucleotide sequence is TGCACCAGCAGCCACAGACAGGGACTATTCAACACTGAAGCTTTCTTT. This translates into CTSSHRQGLFNTEAFF.